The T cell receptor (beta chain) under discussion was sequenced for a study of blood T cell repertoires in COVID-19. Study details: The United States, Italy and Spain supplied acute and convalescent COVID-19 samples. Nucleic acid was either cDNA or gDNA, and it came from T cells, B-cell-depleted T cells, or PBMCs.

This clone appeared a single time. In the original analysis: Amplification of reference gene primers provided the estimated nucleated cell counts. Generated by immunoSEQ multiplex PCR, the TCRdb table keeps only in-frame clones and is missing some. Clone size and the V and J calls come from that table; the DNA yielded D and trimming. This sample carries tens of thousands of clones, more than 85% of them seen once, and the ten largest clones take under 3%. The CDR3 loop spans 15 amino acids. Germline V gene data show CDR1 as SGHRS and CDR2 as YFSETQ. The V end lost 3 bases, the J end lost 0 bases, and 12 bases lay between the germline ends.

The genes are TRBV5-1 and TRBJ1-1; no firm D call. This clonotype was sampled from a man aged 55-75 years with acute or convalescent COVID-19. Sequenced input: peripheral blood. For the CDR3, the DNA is TGCGCCAGCAGCTGGGCACAAAATATGAACACTGAAGCTTTCTTT. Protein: CASSWAQNMNTEAFF.